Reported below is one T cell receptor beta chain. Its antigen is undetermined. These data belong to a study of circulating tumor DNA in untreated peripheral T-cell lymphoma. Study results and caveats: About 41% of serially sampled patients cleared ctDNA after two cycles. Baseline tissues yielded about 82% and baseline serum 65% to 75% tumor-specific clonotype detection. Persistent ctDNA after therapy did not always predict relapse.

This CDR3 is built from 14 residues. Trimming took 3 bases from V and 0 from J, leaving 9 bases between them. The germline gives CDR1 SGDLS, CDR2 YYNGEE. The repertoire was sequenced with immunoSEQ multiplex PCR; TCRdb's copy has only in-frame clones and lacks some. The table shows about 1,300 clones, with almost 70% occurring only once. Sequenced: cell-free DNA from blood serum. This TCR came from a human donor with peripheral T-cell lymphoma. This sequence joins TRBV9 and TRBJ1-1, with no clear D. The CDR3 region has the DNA TGTGCCAGCAGCGCCACTGTCGTGAACACTGAAGCTTTCTTT. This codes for CASSATVVNTEAFF.